This record covers a single T cell receptor (beta chain). Its antigen is unidentified. A multiplex PCR was run with 60 Vbeta primers and 13 Jbeta primers. TCRdb's table, derived via immunoSEQ multiplex PCR, lists solely in-frame clones and lacks some. The sample lists around 79,000 clones, 73% occurring once. V lost 5 bases to trimming and J lost 6 bases, with 20 bases between them. The germline V gene has CDR1 ENHRY and CDR2 SYGVKD. The length of the CDR3 is 16 residues. This specimen comes from a study of cytomegalovirus exposure and HLA in healthy donors. For the study at large: Sequencing of roughly 180 million T cells in an earlier analysis found 100 million to 140 million unique TCR beta sequences.

Findings and caveats of the study: Donors belonging to an Asian-associated ancestry cluster reportedly showed fewer N-insertions in productive TCRs than the 666-donor mean, according to what a later analysis found. Altogether, some 170 TCR beta chains were recorded as cytomegalovirus-associated.

The specimen was PBMCs. The rearrangement uses TRBV10-3 and TRBJ2-1, with D possibly being TRBD2 (6 bases). This TCR came from a woman between 40 and 50 years old in good health and CMV-seropositive. DNA for the CDR3: TGTGCCATCAGTCCACCCGGCGGGGCAGGCCCCAATGAGCAGTTCTTC. Translating gives CAISPPGGAGPNEQFF.